This TCR beta chain is from a study of CD8+ T cells in alopecia areata (dated by TCRdb to the late 2010s). For the study in its entirety: Treated patients were enrolled in an open-label pilot trial of oral tofacitinib at 5 to 10 mg twice daily for moderate-to-severe alopecia areata. Tofacitinib was administered for 6 to 18 months, and 6 months of follow-up off drug were then conducted to assess delayed response and recurrence. The SALT score, which quantifies the percentage of affected scalp surface area, was used to measure disease severity in treated patients. In both human patients and the C3H/HeJ mouse model, the study applied high-throughput TCRbeta sequencing to look at T cell clonal expansion in alopecia areata. Human TCRbeta sequencing covered scalp tissue and sorted CD4+ and CD8+ peripheral blood T cells from patchy and totalis/universalis alopecia areata patients and healthy controls. Biopsies were taken from tofacitinib-treated patients at baseline and at 4 and 24 weeks of treatment, and a later scalp biopsy was taken in several of the tofacitinib-treated patients. Scalp clonality was compared across normal scalp (n=4), patchy alopecia areata scalp (n=8), and alopecia totalis/universalis scalp (n=8). RNA was obtained with the PAXgene miRNA kit for fixed scalp, the miRNeasy kit for PBMCs, and the RNeasy kit for mouse skin. Amplification of TCRbeta CDR3 regions was done by immunoSEQ multiplex PCR using 35 Vbeta forward primers and 13 Jbeta reverse primers. Paper-wide results and their limitations: Unlike mouse skin, where gammadelta T cells dominate, normal human skin contains resident alphabeta T cells that get sequenced too, which complicates analysis of the scalp TCR repertoire. Compared with normal scalp, lesional scalp had higher clonality and more expanded CD8+ clones, particularly in alopecia totalis/universalis, a pattern that suggests antigenic drive. Many expanded lesional clones were found to persist in scalp and blood during tofacitinib treatment, and relapse after treatment cessation may be partly explained by this persistence. Because the treated cohort was small and included a single nonresponder, larger studies are needed to assess links between baseline CD8+ expansion and response. With tofacitinib, both scalp clonality and the number of expanded CD8+ clones among the top 100 scalp clones went down significantly. TCR sequences shared between patients were less clear than in mice, possibly partly because of HLA diversity in the patient population.

Library creation used the immunoSEQ multiplex PCR assay. RNA was extracted from all samples and reverse transcribed into cDNA, which served as template for TCR sequencing. SuperScript III was used to make first-strand cDNA, primed with a 2:1 mix of oligo-dT and random hexamers. A synthetic immune receptor repertoire was used to measure amplification bias, and any remaining bias was corrected computationally. Processing in the source paper ran as follows. Raw reads were preprocessed to remove errors, and CDR3 was defined by IMGT conventions from the conserved cysteine to phenylalanine. Clonality was computed as 1 minus the Shannon entropy, with the entropy normalized by log2 of the number of productive unique TCRs. Whether each scalp clone was CD4 or CD8 was inferred by checking scalp TCRbeta sequences against the CD4 and CD8 repertoires from sorted blood. TCRdb retrieved this table from immuneACCESS and kept in-frame rearrangements only. Not all clones are present; in checked studies, unresolved V genes account for under half, and no reason is known for the remainder. That table furnishes V, J and clone size, whereas the DNA furnished D and trimming. Within this sample are around 160,000 clones, with roughly 60% of them counted one time only. The ten most abundant clones make up 13% to 15% of the sample.

The CDR3 measures 14 amino acids from cysteine to phenylalanine. Just the 42-base CDR3 DNA is kept, in frame starting at base 1. The germline V gene (reference sequence) provides CDR1 GTSNPN and CDR2 SVGIG. V is clipped by 3 bases and J by 2 bases, and the sequence between their germline boundaries is 11 bases long. In this sample, this clone turned up a few times. It lacks a known antigen. No much larger clone is present one base from it, and per-base qualities are unavailable. Sample time point, as interpreted from the label and publication: around 24 weeks on oral tofacitinib. Taken with the paper, the label for treatment or condition translates to: oral pan-JAK inhibitor, 5-10 mg twice daily. From alopecia areata patients, peripheral blood was collected along with lesional scalp punch biopsies. PBMCs were isolated by density centrifugation and stained for CD3, CD4 and CD8, and CD4+ and CD8+ T cells were sorted on a FACSAria.

The specimen comprised CD4+ T cells sorted from blood, sampled at week 24, from a patient treated with tofacitinib. In this chain, TRBV30 is recombined with TRBJ1-3, with TRBD1 as a weak D call on 5 bases. This clonotype was obtained from a human donor with alopecia areata. The DNA is TGTGCCTGGAGCCGGGGCTCCCCTGGAAACACCATATATTTT. Translated, this is CAWSRGSPGNTIYF.